This TCR beta chain was profiled in a study of spatial heterogeneity in lung cancer. Study results and limitations: TCRs found ubiquitously expanded in tumor appeared in blood more at resection than at follow-up.

TCRdb re-derived calls from the 5' RACE reads in MiXCR, one entry per CDR3 protein. The sample lists 85,000 to 100,000 distinct CDR3 sequences, over 9.5% occurring once. This clonotype has just a few counts. The target antigen is unknown. Time point specified: sample taken at primary tumor resection. In each case, whole RNA from tumor, nontumor lung or frozen PBMC was sequenced unsorted. Trimming cost V 2 bases and J 9 bases, with 14 bases left between them. CDR1 is SGHDN and CDR2 is FVKESK in the germline V gene. CDR3 length: 14 residues. The chain recombines TRBV14 with TRBJ2-1; tentatively, D is TRBD2 (7 bases). The sample here was PBMCs, taken at surgery. The source is a male donor with early-stage non-small cell lung cancer. This chain's CDR3 is CASSQWAGAPEQFF. In nucleotides, the CDR3 is TGTGCCAGCAGCCAATGGGCGGGGGCGCCTGAGCAGTTCTTC.